The sequence of this TCR beta chain was determined in a study of identical twins. Study-wide results and limits: It was cross-sectional statistical analysis, not following the same donors, that the conclusions relied on.

The CDR3 is 17 residues long. Looked up from germline, CDR1 is MDHEN and CDR2 is SYDVKM. V was pared by 4 bases and J by 0 bases, with 13 bases between. This clonotype was observed at least ten times. Its antigen is unknown. Addition of a universal primer site occurred through template switching, and cDNA carried unique molecular identifiers. TCRdb itself ran the 5' RACE reads through MiXCR, one entry per CDR3 protein. This sample has around 490,000 distinct CDR3 sequences, with 20% to 25% found just once. This sample also appeared in a second study, on yellow fever vaccine responses in identical twins.

The chain couples TRBV28 to TRBJ2-6; D possibly uses TRBD1 or TRBD2 (5 bases each). The TCR was taken from a woman younger than 30 in good health. Sequencing was performed on CD4+ T cells sorted from blood. Here the CDR3 DNA reads TGTGCCAGCAGTTACTCCGGGACGAGCTCTGGGGCCAACGTCCTGACTTTC. It encodes CASSYSGTSSGANVLTF. Drawing the rest from reference TRBV28 and TRBJ2-6, the complete variable domain is DVKVTQSSRYLVKRTGEKVFLECVQDMDHENMFWYRQDPGLGLRLIYFSYDVKMKEKGDIPEGYSVSREKKERFSLILESASTNQTSMYLCASSYSGTSSGANVLTFGAGSRLTVL.